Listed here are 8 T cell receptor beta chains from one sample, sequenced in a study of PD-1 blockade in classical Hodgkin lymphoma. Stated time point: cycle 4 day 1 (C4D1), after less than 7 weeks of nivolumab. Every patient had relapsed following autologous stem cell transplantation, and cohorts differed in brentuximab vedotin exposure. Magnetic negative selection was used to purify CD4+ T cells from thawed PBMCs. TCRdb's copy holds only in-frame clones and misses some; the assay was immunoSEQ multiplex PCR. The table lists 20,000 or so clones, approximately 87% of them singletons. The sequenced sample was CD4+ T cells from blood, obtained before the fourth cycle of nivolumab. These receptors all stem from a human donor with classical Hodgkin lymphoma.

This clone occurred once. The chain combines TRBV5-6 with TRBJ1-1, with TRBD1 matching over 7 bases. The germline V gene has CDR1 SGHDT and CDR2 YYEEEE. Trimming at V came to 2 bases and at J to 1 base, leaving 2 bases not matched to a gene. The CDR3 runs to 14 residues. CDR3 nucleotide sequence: TGTGCCAGCAGCTTCCGGGACAGGAACACTGAAGCTTTCTTT. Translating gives CASSFRDRNTEAFF. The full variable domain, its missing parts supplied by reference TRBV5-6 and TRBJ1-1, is DAGVTQSPTHLIKTRGQQVTLRCSPKSGHDTVSWYQQALGQGPQFIFQYYEEEERQRGNFPDRFSGHQFPNYSSELNVNALLLGDSALYLCASSFRDRNTEAFFGQGTRLTVV.

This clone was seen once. CDR3 sequence (DNA): TGTGCCAGCAGACCCAGACCGGGACAGATTACTGAAGCTTTCTTT. Protein sequence: CASRPRPGQITEAFF. The chain joins TRBV6-4 to TRBJ1-1, with 7 bases aligning to TRBD1. Unmatched junction bases numbered 12, after V lost 6 bases and J lost 5 bases. The germline V gene encodes CDR1 MRHNA and CDR2 SNTAGT. This CDR3 spans 15 amino acids.

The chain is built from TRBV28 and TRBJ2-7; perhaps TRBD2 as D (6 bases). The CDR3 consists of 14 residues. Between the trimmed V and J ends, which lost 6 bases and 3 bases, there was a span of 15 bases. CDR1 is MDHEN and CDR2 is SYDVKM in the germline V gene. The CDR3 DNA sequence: TGTGCCAGCAGCCTGGGGGTGGGAGGCTACGAGCAGTACTTC. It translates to CASSLGVGGYEQYF.

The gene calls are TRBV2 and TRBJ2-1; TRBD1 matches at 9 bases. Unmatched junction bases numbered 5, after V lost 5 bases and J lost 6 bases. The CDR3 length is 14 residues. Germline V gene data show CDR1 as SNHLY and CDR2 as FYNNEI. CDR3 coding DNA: TGTGCCAGCAGTATCACGACAGGGGGCAATGAGCAGTTCTTC. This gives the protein CASSITTGGNEQFF.

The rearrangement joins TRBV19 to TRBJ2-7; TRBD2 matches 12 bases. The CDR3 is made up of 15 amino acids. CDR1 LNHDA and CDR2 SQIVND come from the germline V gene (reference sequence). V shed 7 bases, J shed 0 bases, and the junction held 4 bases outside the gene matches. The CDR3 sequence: CASTPTSGSSYEQYF. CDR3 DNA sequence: TGTGCCAGTACACCGACTAGCGGGAGCTCCTACGAGCAGTACTTC.

The chain's CDR3 is CASSPADFYGYTF. As DNA, the CDR3 is TGTGCCAGCAGCCCGGCAGATTTCTATGGCTACACCTTC. The chain has TRBV28 and TRBJ1-2, with D unresolved. The CDR3 consists of 13 residues. The germline V and J ends were trimmed by 6 bases and 4 bases, with 12 bases remaining between them. Germline V gives CDR1 MDHEN, CDR2 SYDVKM.

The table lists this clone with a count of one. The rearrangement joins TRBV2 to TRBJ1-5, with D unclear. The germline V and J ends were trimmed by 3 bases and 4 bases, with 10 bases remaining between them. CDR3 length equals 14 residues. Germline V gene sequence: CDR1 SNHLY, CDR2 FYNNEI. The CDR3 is CASSDKQQNQPQHF. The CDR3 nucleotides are TGTGCCAGCAGTGATAAACAGCAGAATCAGCCCCAGCATTTT.

In DNA, the CDR3 is TGCGCCAGCACCCAATCAGGAATCCAGGCTAACACCGGGGAGCTGTTTTTT. Translating gives CASTQSGIQANTGELFF. This chain joins TRBV23-1 and TRBJ2-2; D gene ambiguous. TRBV23-1 carries the ORF label, with uncertain function. This CDR3 has 17 amino acids. V was shortened by 7 bases and J by 2 bases, with 20 bases between the two germline ends.